The 30 T cell receptor beta chains listed next were all sequenced from one sample in a study of blood T cell repertoires in COVID-19 (dated by TCRdb to the early 2020s). Libraries were constructed by the immunoSEQ multiplex PCR assay. Imported from immuneACCESS, the table was reduced by TCRdb to in-frame sequences with V and J called. These copies leave out some clones; in studies compared against another copy, an unresolved V gene accounts for under half, and the cause of the remainder is not known. This sample lists 200,000 to 300,000 clones; 85% to 90% were detected once. The top ten clonotypes cover roughly 5% of the sample. The sample comprised peripheral blood. Receptors originate from a woman between 55 and 75 years old with COVID-19, enrolled during active disease.

The rearrangement links TRBV5-8 to TRBJ1-2; tentatively, D is TRBD1 (6 bases). CDR3 size: 12 residues. Germline-derived CDR1 and CDR2 are SGHTS and YDEGEE. V was pared by 5 bases and J by 8 bases, with 13 bases between. CDR3 DNA: TGTGCCAGCAGTACAGGGACGCGAGGCTACACCTTC. Translation: CASSTGTRGYTF.

This chain joins TRBV11-2 and TRBJ1-1; a possible D gene is TRBD1 (5 bases). V lost 1 base, J lost 7 bases, and 7 bases lay in between. This CDR3 comprises 12 residues. Germline assignment: CDR1 SGHAT and CDR2 FQNNGV. The CDR3 is CASSLGGDEAFF. Here the CDR3 DNA reads TGTGCCAGCAGCTTAGGGGGCGATGAAGCTTTCTTT.

This clone has a single count. This chain joins TRBV6-5 and TRBJ1-6, with TRBD1 matching over 9 bases. The CDR3 totals 13 residues. With 11 bases clipped from V and 4 bases from J, the junction kept 3 bases outside the gene matches. Germline-derived CDR1 and CDR2 are MNHEY and SVGAGI. CDR3 in amino acids: CAGGQGYNSPLHF. The CDR3 DNA follows: TGTGCCGGAGGACAGGGGTATAATTCACCCCTCCACTTT.

J is TRBJ1-1 and V is TRBV9, with D hard to call. Germline V lookup: CDR1 SGDLS, CDR2 YYNGEE. Between the trimmed V and J ends, which lost 4 bases and 6 bases, there was a span of 13 bases. The CDR3 consists of 13 residues. The DNA of the CDR3 is TGTGCCAGCAGCATTAGGGAGGAGGCTGAAGCTTTCTTT. As protein: CASSIREEAEAFF.

The chain has TRBV2 and TRBJ1-1; perhaps TRBD1 as D (5 bases). The CDR3 length is 21 residues. CDR1 is SNHLY, CDR2 FYNNEI, per germline. The V gene lost 7 bases and the J gene lost 4 bases, with 37 bases spanning the gap. The CDR3, as DNA: TGTGCCAGCATTTGCCCCGGTGGGCCTGAGTGCTGGGGGGGGATCACCACTGAAGCTTTCTTT. Its translation: CASICPGGPECWGGITTEAFF.

To note about this clone: Other DNA sequences within the sample encode an identical CDR3. This rearrangement joins TRBV5-1 to TRBJ1-3, with 8 nucleotides matching TRBD1. V gave up 4 bases and J gave up 0 bases; unmatched junction bases: 3. In germline, CDR1 is SGHRS, CDR2 YFSETQ. The CDR3 is 15 residues long. The CDR3 region is CASSLDRGSGNTIYF. The CDR3, as DNA: TGCGCCAGCAGCCTCGACAGGGGCTCTGGAAACACCATATATTTT.

This clone was picked up a small number of times. This chain joins TRBV28 and TRBJ2-2; 9 positions agree with TRBD1. V shed 6 bases, J shed 6 bases, and the junction held 11 bases outside the gene matches. This CDR3 has 16 residues. Germline CDR1 MDHEN, CDR2 SYDVKM. DNA for the CDR3: TGTGCCAGCAGCCTCGCAGGACAGGGGTTTTCCGGGGAGCTGTTTTTT. It codes for CASSLAGQGFSGELFF.

The chain carries TRBV10-3 and TRBJ1-1, with a possible D match to TRBD1 (6 bases). This CDR3 is 15 amino acids long. CDR1 is ENHRY, CDR2 SYGVKD, per germline. Trimming took off 6 bases at V and 1 base at J, with 15 bases between the two ends. This CDR3 reads CAIRRQGTRNTEAFF. For the CDR3, the DNA is TGTGCCATCAGGCGTCAGGGGACAAGGAACACTGAAGCTTTCTTT.

The V call is TRBV20-1, the J call TRBJ1-1; no definite D call. Germline values: CDR1 DFQATT, CDR2 SNEGSKA (reference sequence). V was clipped by 5 bases and J by 2 bases, with 6 bases between them. The CDR3 has 11 amino acids. CDR3 sequence: CSAPTNTEAFF. CDR3 sequence (DNA): TGCAGTGCTCCCACAAACACTGAAGCTTTCTTT.

The V and J genes are TRBV6-2 or TRBV6-3 and TRBJ2-7; a weak D match, TRBD2 (6 bases). The germline CDR1 and CDR2 sequences are MNHEY and SVGEGT. V lost 2 bases to trimming and J lost 2 bases, with 10 bases between them. This CDR3 is 14 amino acids long. Here the CDR3 reads CASSYLSGAYEQYF. As DNA, the CDR3 is TGTGCCAGCAGTTACCTATCGGGGGCCTACGAGCAGTACTTC.

This chain joins TRBV7-2 and TRBJ1-6, with 10 bases fitting TRBD1. The CDR3 sequence is 14 residues long. Germline V CDR1 and CDR2: SGHTA, FQGNSA. The V and J ends lost 5 bases and 8 bases, in that order; junction bases with no gene match: 3. CDR3 sequence: CASSRDRGYSPLHF. In DNA form, the CDR3 reads TGTGCCAGCAGCCGGGACAGGGGTTATTCACCCCTCCACTTT. Together with reference TRBV7-2 and TRBJ1-6, the CDR3 gives the full variable domain: GAGVSQSPSNKVTEKGKDVELRCDPISGHTALYWYRQSLGQGLEFLIYFQGNSAPDKSGLPSDRFSAERTGGSVSTLTIQRTQQEDSAVYLCASSRDRGYSPLHFGNGTRLTVT.

The genes are TRBV15 and TRBJ1-4, with TRBD1 as a possible D gene (6 bases). V shed 0 bases and J shed 10 bases, with 9 bases lying between them. Per the germline V gene, CDR1 is LNHNV and CDR2 is YYDKDF (reference sequence). The CDR3 runs 13 residues. The CDR3 nucleotides read TGTGCCACCAGCAGAGATTTCAGGGGAAAACTGTTTTTT. Protein: CATSRDFRGKLFF.

CDR3 region: CASSPPGEGSTDTQYF. The CDR3 coding sequence is TGTGCCAGCAGCCCACCGGGTGAGGGTAGCACAGATACGCAGTATTTT. The rearrangement links TRBV7-6 to TRBJ2-3; D is possibly TRBD2 (5 bases). Deletions cut 5 bases from V and 0 bases from J, with 15 bases between. CDR3 length equals 16 residues. The germline CDR1 and CDR2 sequences are SGHVS and FNYEAQ.

This rearrangement joins TRBV27 to TRBJ2-7; 9 bases are a match to TRBD2. Germline values: CDR1 MNHEY, CDR2 SMNVEV (reference sequence). The CDR3 totals 18 residues. V gave up 0 bases and J gave up 1 base; unmatched junction bases: 10. The CDR3 sequence is CASSLSSSGTPKSYEQYF. The DNA of the CDR3 is TGTGCCAGCAGTTTATCCTCTAGCGGGACTCCCAAATCCTACGAGCAGTACTTC.

The rearrangement uses TRBV9 and TRBJ2-7, with D possibly matching TRBD1 (6 bases). The germline V gene encodes CDR1 SGDLS and CDR2 YYNGEE. V was shortened by 5 bases and J by 6 bases, with 15 bases between the two germline ends. The length of the CDR3 is 13 residues. The DNA for the CDR3 is TGTGCCAGCAGTGACAGGCGAATTGGCGAGCAGTACTTC. It codes for CASSDRRIGEQYF.

The J gene is TRBJ1-2, the V gene TRBV6-2 or TRBV6-3; the match to TRBD1 covers 8 bases. CDR3 length: 14 residues. Germline CDR1 reads MNHEY; CDR2 reads SVGEGT. V lost 5 bases and J lost 8; bases outside the gene matches: 10. Here the CDR3 reads CASSISTGVEGYTF. The CDR3 DNA sequence: TGTGCCAGCAGTATTTCGACAGGGGTAGAAGGCTACACCTTC.

The chain joins TRBV7-9 to TRBJ2-7, with D tentatively TRBD2 (5 bases). This CDR3 region has 13 residues. Germline V gives CDR1 SEHNR, CDR2 FQNEAQ (reference sequence). Trimming took off 1 base at V and 7 bases at J, with 11 bases between the two ends. The CDR3: CASSLEVSGEQYF. The CDR3 bases are TGTGCCAGCAGCTTAGAAGTTTCGGGGGAGCAGTACTTC.

This clone was detected a few times. The gene calls are TRBV7-2 and TRBJ2-5; D is unresolved. CDR3 length: 12 residues. Trimming removed 2 bases at V and 3 bases at J, with 4 bases between. Germline V gene data show CDR1 as SGHTA and CDR2 as FQGNSA. In nucleotides, the CDR3 is TGTGCCAGCAGCTTATCGGAAGAGACCCAGTACTTC. It encodes CASSLSEETQYF.

The chain uses TRBV6-2 or TRBV6-3 and TRBJ2-1, with TRBD1 matching over 8 bases. In germline, CDR1 is MNHEY, CDR2 SVGEGT. With V trimmed by 5 bases and J by 0 bases, 9 bases remained unmatched. CDR3 length: 17 residues. The CDR3 region is CASSLGTGLSSYNEQFF. The CDR3 DNA is TGTGCCAGCAGTCTAGGGACAGGTTTGAGCTCCTACAATGAGCAGTTCTTC.

The chain joins TRBV7-2 to TRBJ1-1, with 7 bases that match TRBD1. CDR3 length: 15 residues. Trimming cost V 5 bases and J 6 bases; bases outside gene matches: 12. The germline V gene encodes CDR1 SGHTA and CDR2 FQGNSA. CDR3 in DNA: TGTGCCAGCAGCCATATCCGACAGGGTTCGGCTGAAGCTTTCTTT. Amino acid sequence: CASSHIRQGSAEAFF.

The chain employs TRBV6-5 and TRBJ1-5; tentative D call: TRBD1 (5 bases). The V gene's germline CDR1 is MNHEY and CDR2 SVGAGI. The CDR3 is 13 amino acids. V lost 6 bases to trimming and J lost 6 bases, with 12 bases between them. CDR3 bases: TGTGCCAGCAGCCGGGGGGGATTTCAGCCCCAGCATTTT. It specifies CASSRGGFQPQHF.

In DNA, the CDR3 is TGTGCCAGCAGTTTGGGGGCTACTGGCTATGGCTACACCTTC. Translation gives CASSLGATGYGYTF. The chain links TRBV28 to TRBJ1-2, with TRBD1 as a possible D gene (6 bases). Trimming stripped 3 bases from V and 4 bases from J, with 12 bases between. The CDR3 is 14 residues long. Germline V CDR1 and CDR2: MDHEN, SYDVKM.

The chain links TRBV6-5 to TRBJ2-7; D not resolved. The CDR3 spans 13 residues. The germline gives CDR1 MNHEY, CDR2 SVGAGI. V was clipped by 7 bases and J by 6 bases, with 16 bases between them. The CDR3 bases are TGTGCCAGCAACCGGAGATGGGTTGGCGAGCAGTACTTC. Translating gives CASNRRWVGEQYF.

The CDR3 is CASSTEAGAYEQYF. The CDR3 bases are TGTGCCAGCAGTACGGAGGCAGGGGCCTACGAGCAGTACTTC. The chain is built from TRBV6-5 and TRBJ2-7; tentatively, D is TRBD1 (6 bases). Germline-derived CDR1 and CDR2 are MNHEY and SVGAGI. This CDR3 contains 14 residues. V shed 5 bases and J shed 2 bases, with 13 bases lying between them.

This clone was recorded only once. The chain uses TRBV7-8 and TRBJ2-3; 10 nucleotides agree with TRBD2. This CDR3 is 17 amino acids long. V trimming: 5 bases; J trimming: 1 base; junction bases outside the gene matches: 9. CDR1 and CDR2 from the germline V gene are SGHVS and FQNEAQ. The CDR3, as DNA: TGTGCCAGCAGCCGAGCGCGACTAGCGGGCGGCACAGATACGCAGTATTTT. This gives the protein CASSRARLAGGTDTQYF. Using reference TRBV7-8 and TRBJ2-3 for the parts outside the CDR3, the full variable domain is GAGVSQSPRYKVAKRGQDVALRCDPISGHVSLFWYQQALGQGPEFLTYFQNEAQLDKSGLPSDRFFAERPEGSVSTLKIQRTQQEDSAVYLCASSRARLAGGTDTQYFGPGTRLTVL.

The chain recombines TRBV28 with TRBJ1-4; 7 bases agree with TRBD1. CDR1 is MDHEN, CDR2 SYDVKM, per germline. The CDR3 covers 15 residues. The J segment lost 0 bases and the V segment lost 6 bases, leaving 4 bases of the junction unmatched. The CDR3 DNA reads TGTGCCAGCAGCCTAACAGGGGCAACTAATGAAAAACTGTTTTTT. The encoded protein is CASSLTGATNEKLFF.

V and J are TRBV19 and TRBJ1-1; no definite D call. Looked up from germline, CDR1 is LNHDA and CDR2 is SQIVND (reference sequence). CDR3 size: 12 residues. Trimming stripped 2 bases from V and 7 bases from J, with 8 bases between. The CDR3 region has the DNA TGTGCCAGTAGTATACTACAGTTTGAAGCTTTCTTT. Protein product: CASSILQFEAFF.

The gene calls are TRBV29-1 and TRBJ2-7; 8 bases are shared with TRBD1. V trimming: 6 bases; J trimming: 4 bases; junction bases outside the gene matches: 11. CDR3 size: 14 residues. The germline V gene encodes CDR1 SQVTM and CDR2 ANQGSEA. Written as DNA, the CDR3 is TGCAGCGTCGGTCAGGGGGCGGCTTCATACGAGCAGTACTTC. Its protein is CSVGQGAASYEQYF.

The chain joins TRBV2 to TRBJ1-6, with 10 bases lining up with TRBD1. This CDR3 has 15 amino acids. Unmatched junction bases numbered 4, after V lost 4 bases and J lost 7 bases. Germline V lookup: CDR1 SNHLY, CDR2 FYNNEI. In nucleotides, the CDR3 is TGTGCCAGCAGTGTCGGGACAGGGGACAATTCACCCCTCCACTTT. Translation gives CASSVGTGDNSPLHF. Filled out from reference TRBV2 and TRBJ1-6, the complete variable domain reads EPEVTQTPSHQVTQMGQEVILRCVPISNHLYFYWYRQILGQKVEFLVSFYNNEISEKSEIFDDQFSVERPDGSNFTLKIRSTKLEDSAMYFCASSVGTGDNSPLHFGNGTRLTVT.

This CDR3 is CASSPRGPLYNEQFF. In DNA, the CDR3 is TGTGCCAGCAGTCCCAGGGGCCCCCTATACAATGAGCAGTTCTTC. The chain uses TRBV27 and TRBJ2-1, with D maybe TRBD1 (6 bases). There are 15 residues in the CDR3. Between the trimmed V and J ends, which lost 5 bases and 4 bases, there was a span of 15 bases. Germline CDR1 MNHEY, CDR2 SMNVEV (reference sequence).